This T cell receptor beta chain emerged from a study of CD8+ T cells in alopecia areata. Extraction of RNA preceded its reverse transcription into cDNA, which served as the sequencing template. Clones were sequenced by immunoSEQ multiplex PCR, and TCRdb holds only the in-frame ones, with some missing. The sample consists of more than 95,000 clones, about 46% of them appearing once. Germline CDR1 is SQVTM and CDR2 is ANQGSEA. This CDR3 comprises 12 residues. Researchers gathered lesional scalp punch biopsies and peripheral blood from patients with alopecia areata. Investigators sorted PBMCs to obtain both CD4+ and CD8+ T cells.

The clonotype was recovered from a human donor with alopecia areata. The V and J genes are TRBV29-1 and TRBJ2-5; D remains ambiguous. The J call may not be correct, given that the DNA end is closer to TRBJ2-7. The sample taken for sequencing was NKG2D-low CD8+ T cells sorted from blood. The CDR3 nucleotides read TGCAGCGTTGATTCGGGCAGCTACGAGCAGTACTTC. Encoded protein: CSVDSGSYEQYF.